The text below deals with one T cell receptor (beta chain). Its antigen is currently unknown. TCRdb re-called the reads through MiXCR, storing one row per CDR3 protein. In the table there are about 700,000 distinct CDR3 sequences, 30% to 40% of which are singletons. The sample is drawn from a study of T cell repertoires in cytomegalovirus infection. Study-level information: Recently identified HLA-C-restricted CMV epitopes were used, and well-studied HLA-B-restricted CMV epitopes were used as well. Signatures in public TCR beta sequences pointed to both CMV infection and matching HLA type.

The germline gives CDR1 SNHLY, CDR2 FYNNEI. This CDR3 contains 13 residues. V lost 6 bases and J lost 4; bases outside the gene matches: 2. V gene TRBV2 combines with J gene TRBJ2-5; TRBD1 matches at 10 bases. The material sequenced was cultured PBMCs, taken from culture after CMV antigen stimulation. This clonotype was obtained from a human donor in good health (CMV status not recorded). Some clones in this sample may be carry-over from other donors' samples. CDR3 coding DNA: TGTGCCAGCAGGACAGGGGGCTTAGAGACCCAGTACTTC. This gives the protein CASRTGGLETQYF.